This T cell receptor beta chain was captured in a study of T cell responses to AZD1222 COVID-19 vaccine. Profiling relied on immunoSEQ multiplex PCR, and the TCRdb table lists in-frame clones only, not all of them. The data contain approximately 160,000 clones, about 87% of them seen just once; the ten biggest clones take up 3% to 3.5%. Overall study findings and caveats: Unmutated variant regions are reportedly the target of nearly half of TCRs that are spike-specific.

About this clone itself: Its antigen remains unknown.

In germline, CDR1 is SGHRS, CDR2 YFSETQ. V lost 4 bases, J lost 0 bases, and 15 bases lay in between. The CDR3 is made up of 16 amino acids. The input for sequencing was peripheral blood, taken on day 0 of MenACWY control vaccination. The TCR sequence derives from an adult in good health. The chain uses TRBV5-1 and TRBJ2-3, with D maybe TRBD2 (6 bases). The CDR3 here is CASSPYLAVSTDTQYF. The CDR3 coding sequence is TGCGCCAGCAGCCCGTACTTAGCGGTTAGCACAGATACGCAGTATTTT.